The clone carrying this TCR beta chain was found a few times. Its antigen is as yet unknown. This sample was taken from a study of T cells in Graves' hyperthyroidism and ophthalmopathy. Findings and limits, study-wide: Appearing also in blood were most of the thyroid clonotypes expanded above 0.001. Before onset, ophthalmopathy was predicted by the model a median approximately 6.6 months earlier.

Germline V gene data show CDR1 as SQVTM and CDR2 as ANQGSEA. Trimming shortened V by 0 bases and J by 3 bases, and 15 bases separated the two germline ends. This CDR3 is 15 amino acids long. What was amplified from RNA transcripts were TCR beta CDR3 regions. TCR CDR3 underwent first-round RT-PCR with the HTBI primer set. TCRdb reprocessed the multiplex PCR reads with MiXCR, giving one entry per CDR3 protein. The sample yields some 700,000 distinct CDR3 sequences, roughly 17% seen once. The clonotype originates from a man aged 50 to 59 with Graves' hyperthyroidism. Sequencing was performed on blood. The chain carries TRBV29-1 and TRBJ2-7, with D possibly TRBD1 on 5 matching bases. The CDR3 region is CSVEDRTFSDYEQYF. In DNA form, the CDR3 reads TGCAGCGTTGAAGATAGGACATTCTCAGACTACGAGCAGTACTTC.